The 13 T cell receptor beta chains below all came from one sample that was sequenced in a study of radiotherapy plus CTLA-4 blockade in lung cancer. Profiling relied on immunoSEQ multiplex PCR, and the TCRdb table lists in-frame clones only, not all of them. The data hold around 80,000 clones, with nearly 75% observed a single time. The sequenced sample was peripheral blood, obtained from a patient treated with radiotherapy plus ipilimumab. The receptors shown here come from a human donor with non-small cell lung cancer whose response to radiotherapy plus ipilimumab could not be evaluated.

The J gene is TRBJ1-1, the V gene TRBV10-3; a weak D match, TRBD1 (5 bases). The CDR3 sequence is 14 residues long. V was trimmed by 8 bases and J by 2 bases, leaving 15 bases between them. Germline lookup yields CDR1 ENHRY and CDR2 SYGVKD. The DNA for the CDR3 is TGTGCCATCTCCGCCCTGACAGCCAACACTGAAGCTTTCTTT. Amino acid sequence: CAISALTANTEAFF.

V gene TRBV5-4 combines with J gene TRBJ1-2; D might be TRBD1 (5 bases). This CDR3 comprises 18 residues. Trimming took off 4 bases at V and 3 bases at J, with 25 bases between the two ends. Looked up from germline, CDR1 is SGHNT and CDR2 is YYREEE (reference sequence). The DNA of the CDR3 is TGTGCCAGCAGCCGGGGGGTTTTGGGCCCCGGGCTAGACTATGGCTACACCTTC. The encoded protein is CASSRGVLGPGLDYGYTF.

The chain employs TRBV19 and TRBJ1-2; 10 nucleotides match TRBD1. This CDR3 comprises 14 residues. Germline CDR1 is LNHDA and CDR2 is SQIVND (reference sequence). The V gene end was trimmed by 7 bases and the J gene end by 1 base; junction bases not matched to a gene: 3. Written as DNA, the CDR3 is TGTGCCAGTATGACAGGGGGCGGTAACTATGGCTACACCTTC. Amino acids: CASMTGGGNYGYTF.

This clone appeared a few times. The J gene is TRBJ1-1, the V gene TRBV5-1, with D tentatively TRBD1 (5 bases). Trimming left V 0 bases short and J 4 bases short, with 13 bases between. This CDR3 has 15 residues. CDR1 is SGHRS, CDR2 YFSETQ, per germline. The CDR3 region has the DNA TGCGCCAGCAGCTTGGTGGGGGGACGTTTCACTGAAGCTTTCTTT. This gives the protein CASSLVGGRFTEAFF.

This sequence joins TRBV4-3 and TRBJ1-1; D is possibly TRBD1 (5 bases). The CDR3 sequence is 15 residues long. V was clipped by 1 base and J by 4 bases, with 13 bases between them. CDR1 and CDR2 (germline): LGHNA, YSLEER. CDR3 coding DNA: TGCGCCAGCAGCCAAGGGGCCAGGGTTGGCACTGAAGCTTTCTTT. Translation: CASSQGARVGTEAFF.

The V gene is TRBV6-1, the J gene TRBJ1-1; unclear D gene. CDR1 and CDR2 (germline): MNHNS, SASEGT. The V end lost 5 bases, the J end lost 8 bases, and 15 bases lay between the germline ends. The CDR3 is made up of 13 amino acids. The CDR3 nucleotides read TGTGCCAGCAGTTTTGAAGGTCCGGGGGAAGCTTTCTTT. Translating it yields CASSFEGPGEAFF.

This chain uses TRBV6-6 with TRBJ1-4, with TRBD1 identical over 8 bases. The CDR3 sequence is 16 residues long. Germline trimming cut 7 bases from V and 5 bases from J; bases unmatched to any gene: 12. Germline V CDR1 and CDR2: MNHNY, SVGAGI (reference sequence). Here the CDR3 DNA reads TGTGCCAGCACAAGAGGGGACAGGAGCGTCAATGAAAAACTGTTTTTT. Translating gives CASTRGDRSVNEKLFF.

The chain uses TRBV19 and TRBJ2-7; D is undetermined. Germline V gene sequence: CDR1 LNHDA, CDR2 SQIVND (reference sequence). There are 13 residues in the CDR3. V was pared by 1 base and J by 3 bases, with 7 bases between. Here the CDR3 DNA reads TGTGCCAGTAGTATAGTGGCGGACTACGAGCAGTACTTC. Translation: CASSIVADYEQYF.

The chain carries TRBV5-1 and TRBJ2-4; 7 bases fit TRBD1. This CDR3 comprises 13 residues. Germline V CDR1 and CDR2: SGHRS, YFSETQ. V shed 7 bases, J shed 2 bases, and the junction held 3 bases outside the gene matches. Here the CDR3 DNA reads TGCGCCAGCCAGGGGGAATCCAAAAACATTCAGTACTTC. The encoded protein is CASQGESKNIQYF.

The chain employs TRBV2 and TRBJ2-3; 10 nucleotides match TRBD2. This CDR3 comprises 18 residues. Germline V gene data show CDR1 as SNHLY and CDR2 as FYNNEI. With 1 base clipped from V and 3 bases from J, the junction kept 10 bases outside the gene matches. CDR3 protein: CASSEGLAGGLGTDTQYF. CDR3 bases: TGTGCCAGCAGTGAAGGGTTAGCGGGGGGCCTGGGAACAGATACGCAGTATTTT. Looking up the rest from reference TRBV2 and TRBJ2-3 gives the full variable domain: EPEVTQTPSHQVTQMGQEVILRCVPISNHLYFYWYRQILGQKVEFLVSFYNNEISEKSEIFDDQFSVERPDGSNFTLKIRSTKLEDSAMYFCASSEGLAGGLGTDTQYFGPGTRLTVL.

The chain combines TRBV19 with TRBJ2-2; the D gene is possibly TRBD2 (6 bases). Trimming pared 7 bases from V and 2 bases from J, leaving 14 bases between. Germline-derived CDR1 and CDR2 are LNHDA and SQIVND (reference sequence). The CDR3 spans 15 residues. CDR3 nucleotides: TGTGCCAGTAATCCTTGGGACTCCAACACCGGGGAGCTGTTTTTT. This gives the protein CASNPWDSNTGELFF.

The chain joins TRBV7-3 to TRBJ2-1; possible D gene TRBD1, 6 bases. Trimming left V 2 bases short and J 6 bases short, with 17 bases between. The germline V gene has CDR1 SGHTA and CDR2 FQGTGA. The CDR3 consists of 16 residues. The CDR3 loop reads CASSLGAGVTFNEQFF. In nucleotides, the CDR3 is TGTGCCAGCAGCTTAGGGGCAGGGGTAACCTTCAATGAGCAGTTCTTC.

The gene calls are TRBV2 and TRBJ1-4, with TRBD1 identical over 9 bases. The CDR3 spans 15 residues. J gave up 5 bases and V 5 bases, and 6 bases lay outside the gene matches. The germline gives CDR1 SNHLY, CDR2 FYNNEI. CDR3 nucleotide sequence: TGTGCCAGCAGTAGGGACAGGGTAGAAAATGAAAAACTGTTTTTT. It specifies CASSRDRVENEKLFF.